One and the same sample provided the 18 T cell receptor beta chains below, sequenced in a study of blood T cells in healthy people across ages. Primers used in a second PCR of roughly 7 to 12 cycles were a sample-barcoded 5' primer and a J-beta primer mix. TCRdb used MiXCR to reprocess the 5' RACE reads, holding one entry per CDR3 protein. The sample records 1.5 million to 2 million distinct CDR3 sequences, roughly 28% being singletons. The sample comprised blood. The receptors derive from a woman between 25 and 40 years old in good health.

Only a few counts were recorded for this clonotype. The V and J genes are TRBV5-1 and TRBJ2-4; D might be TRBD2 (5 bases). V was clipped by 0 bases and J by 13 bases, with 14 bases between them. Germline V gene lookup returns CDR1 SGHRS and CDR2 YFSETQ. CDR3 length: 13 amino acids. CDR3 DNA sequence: TGCGCCAGCAGCTTGGGTCTTTCCTGCGGGCAGTACTTC. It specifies CASSLGLSCGQYF.

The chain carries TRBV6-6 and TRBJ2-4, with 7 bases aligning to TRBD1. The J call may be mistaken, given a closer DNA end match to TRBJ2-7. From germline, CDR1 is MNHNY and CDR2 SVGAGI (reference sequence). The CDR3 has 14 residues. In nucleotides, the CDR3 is TGTGCCAGCAGTGGGGACAGTAAATTCTACGAGCAGTACTTC. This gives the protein CASSGDSKFYEQYF.

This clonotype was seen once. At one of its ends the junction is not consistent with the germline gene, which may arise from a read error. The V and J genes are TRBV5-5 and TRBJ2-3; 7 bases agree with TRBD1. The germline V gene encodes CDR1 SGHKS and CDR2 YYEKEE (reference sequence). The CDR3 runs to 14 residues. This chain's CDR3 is CASSVDRATNTQYF. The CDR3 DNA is TGTGCCAGCAGCGTTGACAGGGCCACAAATACGCAGTATTTT.

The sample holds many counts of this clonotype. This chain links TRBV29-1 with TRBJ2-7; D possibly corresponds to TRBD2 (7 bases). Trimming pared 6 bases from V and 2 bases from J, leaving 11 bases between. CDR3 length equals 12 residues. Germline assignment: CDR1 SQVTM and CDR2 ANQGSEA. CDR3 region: CSVPGGAYEQYF. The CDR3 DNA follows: TGCAGCGTCCCGGGGGGCGCCTACGAGCAGTACTTC.

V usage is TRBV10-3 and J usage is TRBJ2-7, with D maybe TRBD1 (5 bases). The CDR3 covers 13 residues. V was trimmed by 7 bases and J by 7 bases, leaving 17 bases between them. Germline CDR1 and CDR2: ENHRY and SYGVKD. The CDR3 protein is CAIMGIGVGEQYF. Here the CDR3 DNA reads TGTGCCATCATGGGGATAGGGGTCGGGGAGCAGTACTTC.

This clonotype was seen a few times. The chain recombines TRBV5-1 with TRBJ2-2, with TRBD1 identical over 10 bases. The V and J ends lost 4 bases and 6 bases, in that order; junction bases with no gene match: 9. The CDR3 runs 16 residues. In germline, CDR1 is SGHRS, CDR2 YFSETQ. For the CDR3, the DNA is TGCGCCAGCAGCACCGCCGGGACAGGGGCCCCCGGGGAGCTGTTTTTT. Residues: CASSTAGTGAPGELFF.

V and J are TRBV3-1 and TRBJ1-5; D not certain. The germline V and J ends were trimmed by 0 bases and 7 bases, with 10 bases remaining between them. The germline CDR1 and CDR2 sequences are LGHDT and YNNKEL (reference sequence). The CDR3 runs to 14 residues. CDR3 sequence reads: CASSQDLVEQPQHF. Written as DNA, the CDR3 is TGTGCCAGCAGCCAAGATCTGGTCGAGCAGCCCCAGCATTTT.

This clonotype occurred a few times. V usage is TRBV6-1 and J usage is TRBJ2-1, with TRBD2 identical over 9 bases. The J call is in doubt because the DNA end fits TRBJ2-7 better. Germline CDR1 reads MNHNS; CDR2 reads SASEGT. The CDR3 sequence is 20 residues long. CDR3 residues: CASSLTGLAGSGSSYNEQYF. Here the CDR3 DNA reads TGTGCCAGCAGCCTCACGGGGCTAGCGGGAAGTGGAAGCTCCTACAATGAGCAGTACTTC.

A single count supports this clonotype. The CDR3 DNA follows: TGCGCCAGCAGCCCCGGCCCAGGAAACTTCTACGAGCAGTACTTC. Amino acid sequence: CASSPGPGNFYEQYF. The chain carries TRBV5-1 and TRBJ2-7; the D is unclear. Germline CDR1 is SGHRS and CDR2 is YFSETQ. V was cut by 4 bases and J by 3 bases, with 17 bases left in between. The CDR3 spans 15 residues.

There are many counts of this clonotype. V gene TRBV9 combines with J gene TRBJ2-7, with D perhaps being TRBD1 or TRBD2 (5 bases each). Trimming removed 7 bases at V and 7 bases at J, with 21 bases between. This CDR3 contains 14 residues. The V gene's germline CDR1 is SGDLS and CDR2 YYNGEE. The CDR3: CASGDPGRTREQYF. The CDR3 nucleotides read TGTGCCAGCGGCGATCCGGGACGGACGAGGGAGCAGTACTTC.

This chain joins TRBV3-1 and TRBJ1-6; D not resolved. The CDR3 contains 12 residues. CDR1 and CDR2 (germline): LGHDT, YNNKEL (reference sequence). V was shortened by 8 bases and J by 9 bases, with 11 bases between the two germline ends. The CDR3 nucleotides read TGTGCCAGCCGGAACCAGAGTTCACCCCTCCACTTT. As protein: CASRNQSSPLHF.

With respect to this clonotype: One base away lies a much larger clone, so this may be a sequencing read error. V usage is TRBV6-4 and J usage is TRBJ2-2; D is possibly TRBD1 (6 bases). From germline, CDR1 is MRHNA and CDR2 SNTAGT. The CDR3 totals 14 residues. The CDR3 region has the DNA TGTGCCAGCAGTGACCCAGGGGACGCCGGGGAGCGGTTTTTT. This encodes CASSDPGDAGERFF.

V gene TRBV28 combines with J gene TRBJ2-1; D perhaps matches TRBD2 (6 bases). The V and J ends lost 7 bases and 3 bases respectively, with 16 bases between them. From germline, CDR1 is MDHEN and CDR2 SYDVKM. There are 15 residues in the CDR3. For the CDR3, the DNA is TGTGCCAGCATCTCCCGCGTGGGGGGCTACAATGAGCAGTTCTTC. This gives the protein CASISRVGGYNEQFF.

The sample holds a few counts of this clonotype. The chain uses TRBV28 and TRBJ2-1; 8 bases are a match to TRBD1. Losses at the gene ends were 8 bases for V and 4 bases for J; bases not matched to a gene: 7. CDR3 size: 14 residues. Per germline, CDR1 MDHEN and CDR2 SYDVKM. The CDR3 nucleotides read TGTGCCAGCCTCCAGGGGGCTTTTTACAATGAGCAGTTCTTC. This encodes CASLQGAFYNEQFF.

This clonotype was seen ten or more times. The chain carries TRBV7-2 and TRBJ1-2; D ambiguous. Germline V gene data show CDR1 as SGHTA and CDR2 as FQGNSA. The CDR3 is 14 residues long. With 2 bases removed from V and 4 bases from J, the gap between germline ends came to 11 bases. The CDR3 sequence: CASSLSQSPYGYTF. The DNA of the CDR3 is TGTGCCAGCAGCTTATCCCAATCCCCCTATGGCTACACCTTC. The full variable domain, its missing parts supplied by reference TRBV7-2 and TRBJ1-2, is GAGVSQSPSNKVTEKGKDVELRCDPISGHTALYWYRQSLGQGLEFLIYFQGNSAPDKSGLPSDRFSAERTGGSVSTLTIQRTQQEDSAVYLCASSLSQSPYGYTFGSGTRLTVV.

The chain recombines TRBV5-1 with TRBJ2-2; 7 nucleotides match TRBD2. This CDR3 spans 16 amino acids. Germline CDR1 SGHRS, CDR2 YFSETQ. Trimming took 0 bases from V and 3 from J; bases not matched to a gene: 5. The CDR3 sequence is CASSLAAGVDTGELFF. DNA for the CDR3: TGCGCCAGCAGCTTGGCCGCGGGGGTTGACACCGGGGAGCTGTTTTTT.

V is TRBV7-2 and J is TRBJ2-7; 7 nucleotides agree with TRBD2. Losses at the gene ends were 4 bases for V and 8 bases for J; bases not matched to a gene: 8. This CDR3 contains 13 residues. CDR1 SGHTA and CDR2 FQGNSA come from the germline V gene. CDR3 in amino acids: CASSSGLAVKQYF. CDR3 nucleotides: TGTGCCAGCAGCTCGGGGCTAGCGGTGAAGCAGTACTTC. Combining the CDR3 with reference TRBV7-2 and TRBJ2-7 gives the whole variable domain GAGVSQSPSNKVTEKGKDVELRCDPISGHTALYWYRQSLGQGLEFLIYFQGNSAPDKSGLPSDRFSAERTGGSVSTLTIQRTQQEDSAVYLCASSSGLAVKQYFGPGTRLTVT.

The CDR3 bases are TGCGCCAGTCAAGCTTGGACGCAGCCCCAAGAGACCCAGTACTTC. As protein: CASQAWTQPQETQYF. The chain links TRBV5-1 to TRBJ2-5; D gene uncertain. This CDR3 contains 15 residues. The V end lost 8 bases, the J end lost 1 base, and 18 bases lay between the germline ends. The germline V gene encodes CDR1 SGHRS and CDR2 YFSETQ.